This T cell receptor (beta chain) comes out of a study of read filtering for tumor transcriptome and immune sequencing. From around 0.4 ug of RNA, a library with molecular barcoded alpha/delta and beta/gamma adaptors was made. TCRdb processed the reads anew with MiXCR; each CDR3 protein has one entry. The sample consists of tens of thousands of distinct CDR3 sequences, around 14% of them appearing once. This clonotype has at least ten counts. This TCR came from a donor aged 40 or older with multiple myeloma. Material: a population of CD138-negative cells sorted from bone marrow.

CDR3 nucleotides: TGTGCCAGCTCACCACCCCTACAGGGAGGGCACGGCACTGAAGCTTTCTTT. Encoded protein: CASSPPLQGGHGTEAFF. The chain uses TRBV18 and TRBJ1-1, with D possibly being TRBD1 (6 bases). The length of the CDR3 is 17 residues. CDR1 and CDR2 from the germline V gene are KGHSH and LQKENI. Trimming took 0 bases from V and 4 from J, leaving 18 bases between them.